Reported below is one T cell receptor beta chain. The record originates from a study of tumor and adjacent non-tumor tissue in lung cancer. This sample's RNA came from whole unsorted tissue. Newly diagnosed lung cancer patients had thoracic surgery in China, August–late 2014, without prior chemotherapy. The library came from three nested PCR rounds adapted from ARM-PCR protocols. TCRdb used MiXCR to reprocess the multiplex PCR reads, holding one entry per CDR3 protein. Of approximately 75,000 distinct CDR3 sequences listed, roughly 80% are singletons. This CDR3 comprises 13 residues. V was pared by 6 bases and J by 10 bases, with 14 bases of the junction left unmatched. Germline values: CDR1 DFQATT, CDR2 SNEGSKA (reference sequence).

The sequencing sample was made of lung tumor tissue. The V call is TRBV20-1, the J call TRBJ2-7, with 8 nucleotides matching TRBD2. The receptor was isolated from a woman in her forties or fifties with non-small cell lung cancer. As DNA, the CDR3 is TGCAGTGCAAATCCGGGACTAGTTTACAAACAGTACTTC. Residues: CSANPGLVYKQYF.